This is a list of T cell receptor beta chains from one sample in a study of T cells in Graves' hyperthyroidism and ophthalmopathy. TCRdb processed the multiplex PCR reads anew with MiXCR; each CDR3 protein has one entry. The top ten clones hold roughly an eighth of a sample with approximately 400,000 distinct CDR3 sequences, less than 20% of them seen once. Sequenced: blood. The receptor source for this set is a woman younger than 35 with Graves' hyperthyroidism. Both conserved end residues are part of each CDR3. A D gene is named only where the DNA matches it firmly. Part of the rows lack a size; the others show once, few, many or a class for expanded clones.

clone_size j_call d_call v_call cdr3_aa cdr3_nt
many TRBJ2-1 NA TRBV20-1 CSARGAENYNEQFF TGCAGTGCTAGGGGGGCGGAAAACTACAATGAGCAGTTCTTC
NA TRBJ1-4 NA TRBV14 CASSQVRLQGEKLFF TGTGCCAGCAGCCAAGTACGTCTACAGGGAGAAAAACTGTTTTTT
NA TRBJ1-5 NA TRBV19 CASSSGTLNQPQHF TGTGCCAGTAGTTCCGGGACCCTCAATCAGCCCCAGCATTTT
NA TRBJ2-4 NA TRBV18 CASSPSGQKNIQYF TGTGCCAGCTCACCATCCGGACAGAAAAACATTCAGTACTTC
NA TRBJ1-6 NA TRBV19 CASSRGEGQRINSPLHF TGTGCCAGTAGTAGGGGAGAAGGACAGAGAATTAATTCACCCCTCCACTTT
many TRBJ1-2 TRBD1 TRBV15 CATSPTGTRGYTF TGTGCCACCAGCCCGACAGGGACCAGAGGCTACACCTTC
NA TRBJ1-4 TRBD1 TRBV7-4 CASSTPGQGNHIVLPEKLFF TGTGCCAGCAGTACACCGGGACAGGGAAACCACATTGTGCTCCCTGAAAAACTGTTTTTT
few TRBJ1-1 NA TRBV5-1 CASSLASGSSMNTEAFF TGCGCCAGCAGCTTGGCTTCAGGGAGCTCCATGAACACTGAAGCTTTCTTT
NA TRBJ2-7 TRBD1 TRBV6-5 CASSYDRGRVEQYF TGTGCCAGCAGTTACGACAGGGGGAGGGTCGAGCAGTACTTC
NA TRBJ1-4 NA TRBV20-1 CSARSAEGEKLFF TGCAGTGCTAGATCGGCTGAGGGGGAAAAACTGTTTTTT
NA TRBJ1-5 TRBD1 TRBV10-3 CAISGDRGRIGPQHF TGTGCCATCAGCGGGGACAGGGGGCGCATCGGGCCCCAGCATTTT
many TRBJ1-1 NA TRBV2 CARQVFRDTEAFF TGTGCCAGACAGGTATTCAGGGACACTGAAGCTTTCTTT
few TRBJ1-2 TRBD1 TRBV29-1 CSAGTGQRHGYTF TGCAGCGCTGGGACAGGCCAGCGTCATGGCTACACCTTC
NA TRBJ2-1 NA TRBV28 CASRVEGPRNEQFF TGTGCCAGCAGGGTTGAGGGGCCGAGGAATGAGCAGTTCTTC